This T cell receptor beta chain was retrieved from a study of cytomegalovirus exposure and HLA in healthy donors. Findings and caveats of the study: In a later analysis, parvovirus B19, influenza, CMV and Epstein-Barr virus appeared linked to several top co-occurrence clusters. Follow-up analysis later connected one missense variant in DCLRE1C with trimming of TCR beta V- and J-genes.

The CDR3 loop spans 14 amino acids. CDR1 and CDR2 (germline): SGHTA, FQGNSA. The trim removed 3 bases at V and 0 bases at J, leaving 2 bases unmatched. Primers: 60 Vbeta forward and 13 Jbeta reverse. Sequencing was performed with immunoSEQ multiplex PCR; in TCRdb, only in-frame clones are kept and a portion is missing. This repertoire shows 100,000 to 150,000 clones, approximately 87% found once; its top ten account for roughly 1.4%. A note on this clone: Its antigen is as yet unknown.

Material for sequencing was PBMCs. The TCR sequence derives from a middle-aged man in good health and CMV-seronegative. The V call is TRBV7-2, the J call TRBJ2-7; 7 bases agree with TRBD1. The CDR3 sequence is CASSFAGGSYEQYF. CDR3 nucleotides: TGTGCCAGCAGCTTCGCAGGGGGCTCCTACGAGCAGTACTTC.